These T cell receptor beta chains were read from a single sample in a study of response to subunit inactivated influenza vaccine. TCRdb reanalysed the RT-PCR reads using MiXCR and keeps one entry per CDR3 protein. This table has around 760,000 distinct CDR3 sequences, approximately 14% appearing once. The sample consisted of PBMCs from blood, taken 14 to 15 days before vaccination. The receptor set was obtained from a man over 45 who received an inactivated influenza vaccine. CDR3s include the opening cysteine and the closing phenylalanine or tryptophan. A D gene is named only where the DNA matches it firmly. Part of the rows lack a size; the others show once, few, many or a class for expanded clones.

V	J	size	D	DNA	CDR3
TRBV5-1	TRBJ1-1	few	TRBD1	TGCGCCAGCAGCCCGGGGGACAGATCGAACACTGAAGCTTTCTTT	CASSPGDRSNTEAFF
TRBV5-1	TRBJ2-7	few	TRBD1	TGCGCCAGCAGCTTGTCGGGACAGATTAAGTACGAGCAGTACTTC	CASSLSGQIKYEQYF
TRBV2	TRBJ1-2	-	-	TGTGCCAGCAGGGCCATTGACGAGGGCTACACCTTC	CASRAIDEGYTF
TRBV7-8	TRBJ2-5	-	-	TGTGCCAGCAGCTCTGGGGGGGCTCTTTACCAAGAGACCCAGTACTTC	CASSSGGALYQETQYF
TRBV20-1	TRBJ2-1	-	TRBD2	TGCAGTGCTAGTTCAGCGGGAGGGCTTAATGAGCAGTTCTTC	CSASSAGGLNEQFF
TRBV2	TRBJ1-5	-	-	TGTGCCAGCAGTGCCTCGGGCCAGCCCCAGCATTTT	CASSASGQPQHF
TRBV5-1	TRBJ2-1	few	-	TGCGCCACGAGACGGGACCTTAGCTCCTACAATGAGCAGTTCTTC	CATRRDLSSYNEQFF
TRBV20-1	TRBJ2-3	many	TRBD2	TGCAGTGCTAGAGCGGGCGGGGGGGCAGATACGCAGTATTTT	CSARAGGGADTQYF
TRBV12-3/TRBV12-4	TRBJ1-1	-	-	TGTGCCAGCAGTTTAGGGCACCCTCCGTTTTCGAACACTGAAGCTTTCTTT	CASSLGHPPFSNTEAFF
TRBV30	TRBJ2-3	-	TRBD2	TGTGCCTGGAGTGATACTTCCGGGACTATCACAGATACGCAGTATTTT	CAWSDTSGTITDTQYF
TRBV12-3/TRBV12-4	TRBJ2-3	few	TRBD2	TGTGCCAGCAGTGCCACTAGCGGTGCTAGCACAGATACGCAGTATTTT	CASSATSGASTDTQYF
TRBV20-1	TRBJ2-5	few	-	TGCAGTGCTAGAGGACAGGCGGGAGAGACCCAGTACTTC	CSARGQAGETQYF
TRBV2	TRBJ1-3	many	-	TGTGCCTACAAAGCCTCTGGAAACACCATATATTTT	CAYKASGNTIYF
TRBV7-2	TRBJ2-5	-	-	TGTGCCAGCACCTGGGGAGCTAGGGAGACCCAGTACTTC	CASTWGARETQYF
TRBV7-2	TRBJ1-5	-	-	TGTGCCAGCAGCTTAAGGCCAGGGAGTCAGCCCCAGCATTTT	CASSLRPGSQPQHF
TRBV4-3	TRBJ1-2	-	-	TGCGCCAGCAGCCAAGGCCCGAGACAGTTCACCTACTATGGCTACACCTTC	CASSQGPRQFTYYGYTF
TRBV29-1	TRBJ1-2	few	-	TGCAGCGTTGATCTGGGAGTTAACTATGGCTACACCTTC	CSVDLGVNYGYTF
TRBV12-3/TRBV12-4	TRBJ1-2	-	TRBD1	TGTGCCAGCTCTGTCGGGGGACAGGGGGCTTACTATGGCTACACCTTC	CASSVGGQGAYYGYTF
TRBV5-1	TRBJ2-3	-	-	TGCGCCAGCAGCTTGGCGGGGACGGGAGCCCCAGATACGCAGTATTTT	CASSLAGTGAPDTQYF
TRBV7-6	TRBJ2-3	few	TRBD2	TGTGCCAGCAGCCCCCGGGTAGCGGGAGCTCCCACAGATACGCAGTATTTT	CASSPRVAGAPTDTQYF
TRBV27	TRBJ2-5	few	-	TGTGCCAGCAGTTTAGCTCCGAATAAACAGACCCAGTACTTC	CASSLAPNKQTQYF
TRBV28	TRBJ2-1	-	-	TGTGCCAGCAGTTTATTTTCGGGGAGTGAGCAGTTCTTC	CASSLFSGSEQFF
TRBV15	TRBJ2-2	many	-	TGTGCCACCAGCAGAGAAACCGGGGAGCTGTTTTTT	CATSRETGELFF
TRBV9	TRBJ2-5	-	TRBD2	TGTGCCAGCAGCGTGGGACCTATCCTAGCGGGGGGGGACCAAGAGACCCAGTACTTC	CASSVGPILAGGDQETQYF
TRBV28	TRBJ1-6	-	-	TGTGCCAGCGATAGGGATAATTCACCCCTCCACTTT	CASDRDNSPLHF
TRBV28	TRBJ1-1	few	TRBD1	TGTGCCAGCAGACTGGGGACAGGGACTGAAGCTTTCTTT	CASRLGTGTEAFF
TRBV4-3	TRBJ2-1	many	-	TGCGCCAGCAGCCAAGACCAATACAATGAGCAGTTCTTC	CASSQDQYNEQFF
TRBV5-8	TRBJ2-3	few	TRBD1	TGTGCCAGCAGCGTCCGGGACAGGGACACAGATACGCAGTATTTT	CASSVRDRDTDTQYF
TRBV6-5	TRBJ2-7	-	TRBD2	TGTGCCAGCAGTTACTCGATAGGACTAGATATTTACGAGCAGTACTTC	CASSYSIGLDIYEQYF
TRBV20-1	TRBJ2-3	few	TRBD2	TGCAGTGCCACCAAGCGGGAGAACACAGATACGCAGTATTTT	CSATKRENTDTQYF
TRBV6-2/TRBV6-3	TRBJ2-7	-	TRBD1	TGTGCCAGCAGCCAAATACGGGACAGATCCTACGAGCAGTACTTC	CASSQIRDRSYEQYF
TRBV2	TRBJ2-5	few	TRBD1	TGTGCCAGCTTCTGGGACAGGGTGGGAGAGACCCAGTACTTC	CASFWDRVGETQYF
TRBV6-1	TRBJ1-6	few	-	TGTGCCAGCAGTGACGCGGGGGCGCGGAATTCACCCCTCCACTTT	CASSDAGARNSPLHF